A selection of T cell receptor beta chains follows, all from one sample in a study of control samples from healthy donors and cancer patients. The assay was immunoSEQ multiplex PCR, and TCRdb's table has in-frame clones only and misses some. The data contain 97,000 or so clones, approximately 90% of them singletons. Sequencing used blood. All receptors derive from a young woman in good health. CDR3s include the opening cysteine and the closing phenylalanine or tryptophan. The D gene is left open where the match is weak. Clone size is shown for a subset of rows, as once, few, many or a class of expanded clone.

DNA: TGTGCCAGTAGTAAACTAGCGGGAGGTCAGGACGAGCAGTACTTC
CDR3: CASSKLAGGQDEQYF
size: NA
V: TRBV19
D: TRBD2
J: TRBJ2-7

DNA: TGCGCCAGCAGTGCTCCGGGAGGGGTAATTACTGAAGCTTTCTTT
CDR3: CASSAPGGVITEAFF
size: NA
V: TRBV10-2
D: NA
J: TRBJ1-1

DNA: TGTGCCAGTAGTATAGGGGGCAGTAATGGCTACACCTTC
CDR3: CASSIGGSNGYTF
size: NA
V: TRBV19
D: NA
J: TRBJ1-2

DNA: TGTGCCAGCTCCTTAGCCTTCACCGGGGAGCTGTTTTTT
CDR3: CASSLAFTGELFF
size: once
V: TRBV12-3/TRBV12-4
D: NA
J: TRBJ2-2

DNA: TGTGCCAGCAGCTTAGCCGTGGGAGCTGAAAAACTGTTTTTT
CDR3: CASSLAVGAEKLFF
size: NA
V: TRBV11-2
D: NA
J: TRBJ1-4

DNA: TGTGCCAGCAGCCAAACAGGGGGTAATTCACCCCTCCACTTT
CDR3: CASSQTGGNSPLHF
size: NA
V: TRBV3-1/TRBV3-2
D: TRBD1
J: TRBJ1-6

DNA: TGTGCCACCAGTGATACGTCATCCACTAGCACAGATACGCAGTATTTT
CDR3: CATSDTSSTSTDTQYF
size: NA
V: TRBV24-1
D: NA
J: TRBJ2-3

DNA: TGTGCCAGCAGTGAGGCCTGGGGGGGGCAGAATTCACCCCTCCACTTT
CDR3: CASSEAWGGQNSPLHF
size: NA
V: TRBV6-1
D: NA
J: TRBJ1-6

DNA: TGCGCCAGCAGCCAAGGTTATGACTCACCCCTCCACTTT
CDR3: CASSQGYDSPLHF
size: NA
V: TRBV4-3
D: NA
J: TRBJ1-6

DNA: TGTGCCAGCAGTCCCCTGGGCGTGGTTCAGCCCCAGCATTTT
CDR3: CASSPLGVVQPQHF
size: NA
V: TRBV27
D: NA
J: TRBJ1-5

DNA: TGTGCCACCAGTGAGGGTAATCAGCCCCAGCATTTT
CDR3: CATSEGNQPQHF
size: NA
V: TRBV24-1
D: NA
J: TRBJ1-5

DNA: TGTGCCAGCAGTGGTTTGGGGAATGAAAAACTGTTTTTT
CDR3: CASSGLGNEKLFF
size: NA
V: TRBV25-1
D: NA
J: TRBJ1-4

DNA: TGTGCCAGCAGCTTACGACGCGACAGGGGGCATCAGCCCCAGCATTTT
CDR3: CASSLRRDRGHQPQHF
size: NA
V: TRBV27
D: TRBD1
J: TRBJ1-5

DNA: TGTGCCAGCAGCTTAGGATGGAGCGGCTACACCTTC
CDR3: CASSLGWSGYTF
size: once
V: TRBV7-9
D: NA
J: TRBJ1-2

DNA: TGCGCCAGCAGCTTGGCCGCGGCAGACGGAAGTGTTGGGCCTAGCACAGATACGCAGTATTTT
CDR3: CASSLAAADGSVGPSTDTQYF
size: NA
V: TRBV5-1
D: NA
J: TRBJ2-3

DNA: TGTGCCACCAGTGATGTAGCGGGAGGGAATGAGCAGTTCTTC
CDR3: CATSDVAGGNEQFF
size: NA
V: TRBV24-1
D: TRBD2
J: TRBJ2-1

DNA: TGTGCCAGCAGTGACCGGATCACATCGGGACAGGGGGCGCGTCGGTATGGCTACACCTTC
CDR3: CASSDRITSGQGARRYGYTF
size: NA
V: TRBV6-4
D: TRBD1
J: TRBJ1-2

DNA: TGTGCCAGCAGCCAAGATCAGCCCAGGGCACATGAGCAGTTCTTC
CDR3: CASSQDQPRAHEQFF
size: NA
V: TRBV3-1/TRBV3-2
D: NA
J: TRBJ2-1

DNA: TGTGCCAGCAGTTGGCTCCGGGACAGCCAAGAGACCCAGTACTTC
CDR3: CASSWLRDSQETQYF
size: NA
V: TRBV6-2/TRBV6-3
D: TRBD1
J: TRBJ2-5

DNA: TGTGCCACCAGCAGAGATGGGGGATTTGGGGCCAACGTCCTGACTTTC
CDR3: CATSRDGGFGANVLTF
size: NA
V: TRBV15
D: NA
J: TRBJ2-6

DNA: TGTGCCAGCAGCTTGGTGACATCAAGCTATGGCTACACCTTC
CDR3: CASSLVTSSYGYTF
size: NA
V: TRBV5-6
D: NA
J: TRBJ1-2

DNA: TGTGCCAGCAGCCCCGTCCGGGGTGGTAGAACAGATACGCAGTATTTT
CDR3: CASSPVRGGRTDTQYF
size: NA
V: TRBV7-9
D: NA
J: TRBJ2-3

DNA: TGCGCCAGCAGCTATGGAAACATTCAGTACTTC
CDR3: CASSYGNIQYF
size: NA
V: TRBV5-1
D: NA
J: TRBJ2-4

DNA: TGTGCCAGCAGCCTACAGGGAGCGAACACCGGGGAGCTGTTTTTT
CDR3: CASSLQGANTGELFF
size: once
V: TRBV6-5
D: NA
J: TRBJ2-2

DNA: TGTGCCAGCAGCCCTAGCGGTCCCTACGAGCAGTACTTC
CDR3: CASSPSGPYEQYF
size: NA
V: TRBV7-2
D: TRBD2
J: TRBJ2-7

DNA: TGTGCCAGCAGCACAAGGACAGGGGGTGTAAACACCATATATTTT
CDR3: CASSTRTGGVNTIYF
size: NA
V: TRBV11-2
D: TRBD1
J: TRBJ1-3

DNA: TGTGCCTGGAGTGTACCAGGGAGTGGAAACACCATATATTTT
CDR3: CAWSVPGSGNTIYF
size: NA
V: TRBV30
D: NA
J: TRBJ1-3

DNA: TGTGCCACCAGTGCTTCGGGACCGGAATCACCCCTCCACTTT
CDR3: CATSASGPESPLHF
size: NA
V: TRBV24-1
D: NA
J: TRBJ1-6

DNA: TGTGCCAGCTCACAGGGGACAGCTAAGGTCCAAAAACTGTTTTTT
CDR3: CASSQGTAKVQKLFF
size: NA
V: TRBV18
D: TRBD1
J: TRBJ1-4

DNA: TGTGCCGTCGGGGGGTATGGCTACACCTTC
CDR3: CAVGGYGYTF
size: NA
V: TRBV30
D: NA
J: TRBJ1-2

DNA: TGCGCCAGCAGCCAAGATGGGGGGCCGCCAGACATTCAGTACTTC
CDR3: CASSQDGGPPDIQYF
size: NA
V: TRBV4-1
D: NA
J: TRBJ2-4

DNA: TGTGCCAGCAGTCCACGTCAGGGGAACGAAAGGGGGGAGCAGTTCTTC
CDR3: CASSPRQGNERGEQFF
size: few
V: TRBV28
D: NA
J: TRBJ2-1

DNA: TGTGCCAGCAGTTCCCAGCCGGGCTGGGATGAGCAGTTCTTC
CDR3: CASSSQPGWDEQFF
size: NA
V: TRBV11-2
D: NA
J: TRBJ2-1

DNA: TGTGCCAGCTCACCGCTCAGCGGGAACACTGAAGCTTTCTTT
CDR3: CASSPLSGNTEAFF
size: NA
V: TRBV18
D: NA
J: TRBJ1-1

DNA: TGTGCCACCAGTGATCCTGGACAGGGGACTATGGAGACCCAGTACTTC
CDR3: CATSDPGQGTMETQYF
size: once
V: TRBV24-1
D: TRBD1
J: TRBJ2-5

DNA: TGTGCCAGCAGCTTCGGAGGCTCTGGAAACACCATATATTTT
CDR3: CASSFGGSGNTIYF
size: NA
V: TRBV7-8
D: NA
J: TRBJ1-3

DNA: TGTGCCAGCAGTTATTTGACCAAACTTCTCCTCTACGAGCAGTACTTC
CDR3: CASSYLTKLLLYEQYF
size: NA
V: TRBV6-6
D: NA
J: TRBJ2-7

DNA: TGTGCCAGCAGCCCTAATTTGCTAGCGGGGGGCCGGGAGACCCAGTACTTC
CDR3: CASSPNLLAGGRETQYF
size: NA
V: TRBV6-2/TRBV6-3
D: TRBD2
J: TRBJ2-5

DNA: TGTGCCAGTAGTCCCCCGGGGGTGTACACTGAAGCTTTCTTT
CDR3: CASSPPGVYTEAFF
size: NA
V: TRBV19
D: NA
J: TRBJ1-1

DNA: TGTGCCAGCAGTGAAACCCCTTGGGGCAATCAGCCCCAGCATTTT
CDR3: CASSETPWGNQPQHF
size: NA
V: TRBV6-1
D: NA
J: TRBJ1-5

DNA: TGTGCCATCAGCCGGGATACTGAAGCTTTCTTT
CDR3: CAISRDTEAFF
size: NA
V: TRBV10-3
D: NA
J: TRBJ1-1

DNA: TGTGCCAGCAGCTTGAGGGGGTTCACCTACAATGAGCAGTTCTTC
CDR3: CASSLRGFTYNEQFF
size: NA
V: TRBV5-6
D: NA
J: TRBJ2-1

DNA: TGTGCCAGCAGTGAACGGGGGGACGGCCCCTACGAGCAGTACTTC
CDR3: CASSERGDGPYEQYF
size: NA
V: TRBV6-1
D: TRBD2
J: TRBJ2-7

DNA: TGCGCCAGCAGCGGGGGAGCCAACTATGGCTACACCTTC
CDR3: CASSGGANYGYTF
size: NA
V: TRBV5-1
D: NA
J: TRBJ1-2

DNA: TGTGCCAGCAGCCCTCCCCAGGGGCAGGGGGCCCCGTTGGGCACTGAAGCTTTCTTT
CDR3: CASSPPQGQGAPLGTEAFF
size: NA
V: TRBV7-9
D: TRBD1
J: TRBJ1-1

DNA: TGTGCCCTGTACCACCGGGACCCCGACACAGATACGCAGTATTTT
CDR3: CALYHRDPDTDTQYF
size: NA
V: TRBV2
D: NA
J: TRBJ2-3

DNA: TGTGCCAGCAGCCCCCGGGACCAACTTTACGAGCAGTACTTC
CDR3: CASSPRDQLYEQYF
size: NA
V: TRBV7-2
D: NA
J: TRBJ2-7

DNA: TGTGCCACCAGTGATCCCCCGGGACTAGCGATCAATGAGCAGTTCTTC
CDR3: CATSDPPGLAINEQFF
size: NA
V: TRBV24-1
D: TRBD2
J: TRBJ2-1

DNA: TGCGCCAGCAGCTTAGGCAGGGCTAGCACAGATACGCAGTATTTT
CDR3: CASSLGRASTDTQYF
size: NA
V: TRBV5-1
D: NA
J: TRBJ2-3

DNA: TGTGCCAGCAGCTTAGCGGCAGGGTATGAAGCTTTCTTT
CDR3: CASSLAAGYEAFF
size: NA
V: TRBV7-9
D: NA
J: TRBJ1-1

DNA: TGTGCCAGCAGCTACCCTCCCCTCCACTTT
CDR3: CASSYPPLHF
size: NA
V: TRBV6-5
D: NA
J: TRBJ1-6

DNA: TGTGCCAGCAGCTCTACAGGAGACTATGGCTACACCTTC
CDR3: CASSSTGDYGYTF
size: NA
V: TRBV7-9
D: NA
J: TRBJ1-2

DNA: TGTGCCAGCAGCCCCCGCAGGGGCTGGGGACTAGCGGTTTACGAGCAGTACTTC
CDR3: CASSPRRGWGLAVYEQYF
size: NA
V: TRBV11-3
D: TRBD2
J: TRBJ2-7